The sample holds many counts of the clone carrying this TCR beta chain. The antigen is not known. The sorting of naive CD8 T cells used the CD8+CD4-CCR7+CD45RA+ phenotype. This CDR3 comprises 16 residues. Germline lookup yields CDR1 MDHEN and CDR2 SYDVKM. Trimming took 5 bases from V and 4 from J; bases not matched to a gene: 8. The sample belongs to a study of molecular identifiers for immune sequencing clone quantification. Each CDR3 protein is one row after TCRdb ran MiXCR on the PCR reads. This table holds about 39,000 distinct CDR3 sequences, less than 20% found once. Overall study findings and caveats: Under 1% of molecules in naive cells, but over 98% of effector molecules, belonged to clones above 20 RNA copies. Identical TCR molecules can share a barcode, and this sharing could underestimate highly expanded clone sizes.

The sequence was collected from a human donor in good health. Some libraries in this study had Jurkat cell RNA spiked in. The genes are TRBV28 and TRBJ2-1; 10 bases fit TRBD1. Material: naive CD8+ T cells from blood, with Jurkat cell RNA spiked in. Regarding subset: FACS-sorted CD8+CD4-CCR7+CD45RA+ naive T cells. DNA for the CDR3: TGTGCCAGCAGTCTAGACAGGGGGCACAGGTACAATGAGCAGTTCTTC. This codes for CASSLDRGHRYNEQFF.